One sample yielded the 10 T cell receptor beta chains listed below, sequenced in a study. In TCRdb, the 5' RACE reads were re-called with MiXCR into one record per CDR3 protein. The sample records approximately 42,000 distinct CDR3 sequences, just under 30% being singletons. Sequences were obtained from memory CD4+ T cells sorted from a lymph node. The subset denotes: memory CD4+ T cells, CD4+CD45RO+CD25-. These receptors all come from a female donor with breast cancer.

The CDR3 reads CATSDFGGYYTDTQYF. The CDR3 region has the DNA TGTGCCACCAGTGATTTTGGCGGCTATTACACAGATACGCAGTATTTT. The chain recombines TRBV24-1 with TRBJ2-3; D call uncertain. Trimming stripped 1 base from V and 2 bases from J, with 12 bases between. The CDR3 extends over 16 amino acids. Per germline, CDR1 KGHDR and CDR2 SFDVKD.

This clonotype was observed a few times. V is TRBV20-1 and J is TRBJ1-1; D unresolved. The germline V and J ends were trimmed by 2 bases and 3 bases, with 10 bases remaining between them. The CDR3 is 13 amino acids. CDR1 is DFQATT and CDR2 is SNEGSKA in the germline V gene (reference sequence). The CDR3 loop reads CSARPDVYTEAFF. CDR3 nucleotides: TGCAGTGCTAGACCTGACGTCTACACTGAAGCTTTCTTT.

The CDR3 is CASSRPLAGGGDTQYF. The DNA of the CDR3 is TGTGCCAGCAGCCGGCCTCTCGCGGGAGGTGGAGATACGCAGTATTTT. The J gene is TRBJ2-3, the V gene TRBV5-4, with TRBD2 identical over 8 bases. The germline CDR1 and CDR2 sequences are SGHNT and YYREEE (reference sequence). The CDR3 is made up of 16 amino acids. Unmatched junction bases numbered 12, after V lost 4 bases and J lost 5 bases.

The chain's CDR3 is CASSQLGEQYF. The DNA of the CDR3 is TGTGCCAGCAGCCAGTTGGGAGAGCAGTACTTC. The V gene is TRBV7-6, the J gene TRBJ2-7; D remains unclear. Trimming cost V 5 bases and J 7 bases, with 9 bases left between them. CDR1 is SGHVS and CDR2 is FNYEAQ in the germline V gene. CDR3 length: 11 residues. Full variable domain (missing parts from reference TRBV7-6 and TRBJ2-7): GAGVSQSPRYKVTKRGQDVALRCDPISGHVSLYWYRQALGQGPEFLTYFNYEAQQDKSGLPNDRFSAERPEGSISTLTIQRTEQRDSAMYRCASSQLGEQYFGPGTRLTVT.

The chain carries TRBV7-7 and TRBJ2-1; a possible D gene is TRBD1 (5 bases). The CDR3 runs to 14 residues. CDR1 is SSHAT and CDR2 is FNYEAQ in the germline V gene (reference sequence). V shed 5 bases and J shed 4 bases, with 12 bases lying between them. The DNA of the CDR3 is TGTGCCAGCAGCGAAAACGACAGATACAATGAGCAGTTCTTC. Protein: CASSENDRYNEQFF.

The chain has TRBV24-1 and TRBJ1-2, with D hard to call. The V gene's germline CDR1 is KGHDR and CDR2 SFDVKD. The CDR3 runs to 13 residues. Deletions cut 0 bases from V and 7 bases from J, with 8 bases between. The CDR3 DNA follows: TGTGCCACCAGTGATTTGAAGGGTTTTGGCTACACCTTC. Protein: CATSDLKGFGYTF.

This clonotype turned up a few times. The chain carries TRBV12-3 or TRBV12-4 and TRBJ2-2; 14 bases map to TRBD2. The CDR3 has 17 residues. Trimming at V came to 5 bases and at J to 6 bases, leaving 8 bases not matched to a gene. The CDR3 nucleotides are TGTGCCAGCAGTCCCCCGACTAGCGGGAGGGCCCCCGGGGAGCTGTTTTTT. Its translation: CASSPPTSGRAPGELFF.

This clonotype appeared many times. The rearrangement uses TRBV7-8 and TRBJ2-6; D remains ambiguous. Germline V gene data show CDR1 as SGHVS and CDR2 as FQNEAQ. Trimming removed 5 bases from V and 3 bases from J, with 11 bases in between. The CDR3 runs to 15 residues. As DNA, the CDR3 is TGTGCCAGCAGCCCTACTGTGCTTGGGGCCAACGTCCTGACTTTC. Its protein product is CASSPTVLGANVLTF. Supplemented by reference TRBV7-8 and TRBJ2-6, the full variable domain reads GAGVSQSPRYKVAKRGQDVALRCDPISGHVSLFWYQQALGQGPEFLTYFQNEAQLDKSGLPSDRFFAERPEGSVSTLKIQRTQQEDSAVYLCASSPTVLGANVLTFGAGSRLTVL.

The chain carries TRBV12-3 or TRBV12-4 and TRBJ2-5; D gene unclear. Trimming left V 2 bases short and J 5 bases short, with 9 bases between. The CDR3 runs to 13 residues. The CDR3 spells CASSLQVLETQYF. CDR3 coding DNA: TGTGCCAGCAGTTTACAGGTACTGGAGACCCAGTACTTC.

V usage is TRBV4-2 and J usage is TRBJ2-1, with D unclear. CDR3 length: 15 residues. V was pared by 0 bases and J by 4 bases, with 10 bases between. Germline V CDR1 and CDR2: LGHNA, YNFKEQ. Written as DNA, the CDR3 is TGTGCCAGCAGCCAAGATGGCCAGGCGTACAATGAGCAGTTCTTC. Amino acids: CASSQDGQAYNEQFF.